This T cell receptor (beta chain) emerged from a study of beta chain features in type 1 diabetes. Expressed TCRB transcripts were sequenced because the entire RNA isolate underwent reverse transcription. Profiling relied on immunoSEQ multiplex PCR, and the TCRdb table lists in-frame clones only, not all of them. This sample has 300,000 to 400,000 clones, with 9.3% found just once. Regarding this clone: As yet, its antigen is unknown.

Germline loops: CDR1 SGHAT, CDR2 FQNNGV. CDR3 length equals 15 residues. Trimming removed 1 base from V and 3 bases from J, with 10 bases in between. Study-wide findings and caveats: Moderate yet significant TCRB CDR3 shortening was seen in Type 1 diabetes patients in all four CD4+ subsets.

The clonotype originates from a man aged 25 to 45 with type 1 diabetes. Material for sequencing was central memory CD4+ T cells from blood. The rearrangement joins TRBV11-2 to TRBJ2-4; D may be TRBD2 (5 bases). CDR3 bases: TGTGCCAGCAGCTTAGTAGGAGGCCTCAAAAACATTCAGTACTTC. This codes for CASSLVGGLKNIQYF.